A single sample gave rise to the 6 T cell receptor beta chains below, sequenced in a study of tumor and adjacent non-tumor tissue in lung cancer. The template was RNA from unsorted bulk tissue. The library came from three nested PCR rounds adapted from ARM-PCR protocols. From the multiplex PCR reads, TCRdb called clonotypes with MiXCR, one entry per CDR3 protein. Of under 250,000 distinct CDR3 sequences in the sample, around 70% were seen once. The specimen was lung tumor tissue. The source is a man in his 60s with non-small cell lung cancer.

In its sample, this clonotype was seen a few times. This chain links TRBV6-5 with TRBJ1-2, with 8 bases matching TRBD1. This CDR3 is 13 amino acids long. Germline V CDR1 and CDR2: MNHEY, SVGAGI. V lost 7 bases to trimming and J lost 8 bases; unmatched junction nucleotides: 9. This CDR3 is CASKTGGRGGYTF. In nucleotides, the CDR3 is TGTGCCAGCAAAACAGGGGGTCGGGGGGGCTACACCTTC.

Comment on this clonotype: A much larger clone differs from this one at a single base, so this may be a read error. The CDR3 is CASPPRTGLTGELFF. The CDR3 nucleotides read TGCGCCAGCCCCCCTCGGACAGGGCTTACCGGGGAGCTGTTTTTT. This chain links TRBV5-1 with TRBJ2-2; 8 bases map to TRBD1. After removal of 7 bases from V and 5 bases from J, the junction contained 10 bases not matched to a gene. CDR1 SGHRS and CDR2 YFSETQ come from the germline V gene. This CDR3 has 15 amino acids.

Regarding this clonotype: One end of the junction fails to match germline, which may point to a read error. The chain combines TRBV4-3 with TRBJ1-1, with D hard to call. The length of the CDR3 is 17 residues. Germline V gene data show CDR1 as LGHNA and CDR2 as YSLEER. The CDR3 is CASRQDVLGSSGTEASF. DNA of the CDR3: TGCGCCAGCAGGCAAGACGTTCTGGGCAGTTCGGGCACTGAAGCTTCCTTT.

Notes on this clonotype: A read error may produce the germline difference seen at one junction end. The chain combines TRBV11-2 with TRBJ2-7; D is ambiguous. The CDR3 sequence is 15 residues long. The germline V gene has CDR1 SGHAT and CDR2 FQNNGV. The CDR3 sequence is CASSPRRQTSYGQYF. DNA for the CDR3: TGTGCCAGCAGTCCCCGGCGCCAGACCTCCTACGGGCAGTACTTC.

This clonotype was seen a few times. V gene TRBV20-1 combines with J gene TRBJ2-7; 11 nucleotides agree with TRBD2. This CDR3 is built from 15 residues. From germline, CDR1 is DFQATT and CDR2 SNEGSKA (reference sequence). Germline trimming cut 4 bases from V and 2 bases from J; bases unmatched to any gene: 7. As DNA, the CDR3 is TGCAGTGCTATGGGGACTAGCGGAGATACCTACGAGCAGTACTTC. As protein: CSAMGTSGDTYEQYF.

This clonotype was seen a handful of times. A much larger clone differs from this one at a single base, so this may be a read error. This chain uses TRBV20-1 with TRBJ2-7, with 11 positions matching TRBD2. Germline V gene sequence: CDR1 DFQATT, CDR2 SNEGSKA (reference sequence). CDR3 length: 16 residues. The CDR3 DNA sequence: TGCAGTGCTAGAGATTCCCGACTAGCGGGAATCTACGAGCGGTACTTC. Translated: CSARDSRLAGIYERYF.